The 15 T cell receptor beta chains given below trace back to one sample, sequenced in a study of T cells in Graves' hyperthyroidism and ophthalmopathy. What was amplified from RNA transcripts were TCR beta CDR3 regions. The TCR CDR3 first-round RT-PCR relied on the HTBI primer set. One entry per CDR3 protein, called by TCRdb with MiXCR from the multiplex PCR reads. The sample contains around 300,000 distinct CDR3 sequences, 14% of which appear only once. Sequenced material: blood. These receptors all stem from a young woman with Graves' hyperthyroidism.

CDR3 DNA sequence: TGTGCCAGCAGCATAGTGCAGGGGTCGCCCCAGTACTTC. Translating gives CASSIVQGSPQYF. The chain couples TRBV9 to TRBJ2-5; D might be TRBD1 (6 bases). The V gene's germline CDR1 is SGDLS and CDR2 YYNGEE. The V gene lost 4 bases and the J gene lost 9 bases, with 16 bases spanning the gap. This CDR3 spans 13 amino acids.

This clonotype was detected ten times or more. This chain uses TRBV7-2 with TRBJ1-1; D uncertain. The CDR3 has 13 amino acids. The germline V gene has CDR1 SGHTA and CDR2 FQGNSA. V lost 4 bases and J lost 1, with 7 bases in between. For the CDR3, the DNA is TGTGCCAGCAGCTCGTACAGGAACACTGAAGCTTTCTTT. As protein: CASSSYRNTEAFF.

The J gene is TRBJ2-7, the V gene TRBV6-1; 8 nucleotides agree with TRBD1. The CDR3 consists of 15 residues. V shed 5 bases and J 3 bases; nucleotides not matched to a gene: 9. Germline CDR1 is MNHNS and CDR2 is SASEGT. CDR3: CASSPPGTGDYEQYF. In DNA, the CDR3 is TGTGCCAGCAGTCCTCCCGGGACAGGAGACTACGAGCAGTACTTC.

This clonotype was seen repeatedly, ten times or more. V gene TRBV7-2 combines with J gene TRBJ2-5; the match to TRBD2 covers 9 bases. The junction had 13 bases not matched to a gene; V was cut back by 2 bases and J by 0 bases. The CDR3 length is 19 residues. CDR1 SGHTA and CDR2 FQGNSA come from the germline V gene. CDR3 nucleotide sequence: TGTGCCAGCAGCTTATCCGGGGGAGGACTAGCGACGTACCAAGAGACCCAGTACTTC. Amino acids: CASSLSGGGLATYQETQYF.

This clonotype appeared many times. The V gene is TRBV12-3 or TRBV12-4, the J gene TRBJ2-3; 7 bases fit TRBD1. CDR3 length: 15 residues. Unmatched junction bases numbered 10, after V lost 6 bases and J lost 4 bases. The CDR3 spells CASRPRTGEADTQYF. CDR3 in DNA: TGTGCCAGCAGACCCCGGACAGGTGAAGCAGATACGCAGTATTTT.

The V call is TRBV7-6, the J call TRBJ2-7; possible D gene TRBD2, 6 bases. The CDR3 spans 17 residues. The V and J ends lost 5 bases and 2 bases respectively, with 22 bases between them. CDR1 SGHVS and CDR2 FNYEAQ come from the germline V gene. CDR3 region: CASSPPRWGDPPYEQYF. The CDR3 nucleotides read TGTGCCAGCAGCCCTCCCAGGTGGGGGGACCCACCCTACGAGCAGTACTTC.

This clonotype came up many times. The chain carries TRBV29-1 and TRBJ2-7; 10 nucleotides agree with TRBD1. The junction had 27 bases not matched to a gene; V was cut back by 5 bases and J by 5 bases. Germline CDR1 and CDR2: SQVTM and ANQGSEA. The CDR3 sequence is 20 residues long. The CDR3 DNA sequence: TGCAGCGTTCTTTTGTATGACCCCTCGGCACGTGGGGACAGGGGCCACGAGCAGTACTTC. It specifies CSVLLYDPSARGDRGHEQYF.

This clonotype was observed a few times. The chain has TRBV7-9 and TRBJ2-2; 12 bases match TRBD1. The CDR3 extends over 16 amino acids. J lost 8 bases, V lost 5 bases, and 9 bases had no gene match. The germline V gene encodes CDR1 SEHNR and CDR2 FQNEAQ (reference sequence). In DNA form, the CDR3 reads TGTGCCAGCAGCCCAACCGGGACAGGGGGCGGAGGGGAGCTGTTTTTT. Translated, it gives CASSPTGTGGGGELFF.

In this sample, this clonotype turned up many times. The CDR3 DNA reads TGTGCCTGGAGTTCGATGAACACTGAAGCTTTCTTT. Translation: CAWSSMNTEAFF. The V call is TRBV30, the J call TRBJ1-1; no definite D call. The CDR3 has 12 residues. The germline CDR1 and CDR2 sequences are GTSNPN and SVGIG (reference sequence). V was trimmed by 2 bases and J by 0 bases, leaving 4 bases between them.

This clonotype was found many times. V is TRBV12-3 or TRBV12-4 and J is TRBJ2-1; possible D gene TRBD1, 5 bases. The CDR3 has 14 amino acids. Trimming pared 6 bases from V and 6 bases from J, leaving 15 bases between. The CDR3 here is CASSQGVPGNEQFF. The CDR3 DNA reads TGTGCCAGCAGCCAGGGCGTCCCAGGCAATGAGCAGTTCTTC.

This clonotype was seen a handful of times. The V and J genes are TRBV28 and TRBJ1-3; D call uncertain. The germline gives CDR1 MDHEN, CDR2 SYDVKM. This CDR3 region has 21 residues. V gave up 3 bases and J gave up 0 bases, with 27 bases separating them. CDR3 region: CASSFFRLSAANHDSGNTIYF. CDR3 in DNA: TGTGCCAGCAGTTTTTTTCGATTGAGTGCGGCAAACCACGACTCTGGAAACACCATATATTTT.

This clonotype turned up a few times. The V gene is TRBV9, the J gene TRBJ2-1; D is unclear. V was shortened by 4 bases and J by 8 bases, with 22 bases between the two germline ends. The CDR3 extends over 16 amino acids. Germline V lookup: CDR1 SGDLS, CDR2 YYNGEE. The CDR3 reads CASSQDTGHKGHEQFF. The CDR3 DNA reads as TGTGCCAGCAGCCAAGATACCGGGCATAAGGGCCATGAGCAGTTCTTC. The complete variable domain, with remaining parts taken from reference TRBV9 and TRBJ2-1, reads DSGVTQTPKHLITATGQRVTLRCSPRSGDLSVYWYQQSLDQGLQFLIQYYNGEERAKGNILERFSAQQFPDLHSELNLSSLELGDSALYFCASSQDTGHKGHEQFFGPGTRLTVL.

The chain links TRBV6-2 or TRBV6-3 to TRBJ2-1; 8 bases line up with TRBD2. The trim removed 4 bases at V and 1 base at J, leaving 6 bases unmatched. In germline, CDR1 is MNHEY, CDR2 SVGEGT. The CDR3 loop spans 16 amino acids. The CDR3 bases are TGTGCCAGCAGTTCTTCTAGCGGGCTTTCCTACAATGAGCAGTTCTTC. This translates into CASSSSSGLSYNEQFF.

This clonotype showed up many times. The chain uses TRBV19 and TRBJ2-1; a possible D gene is TRBD1 (5 bases). This CDR3 is 14 amino acids long. The V gene lost 7 bases and the J gene lost 8 bases, with 18 bases spanning the gap. CDR1 is LNHDA and CDR2 is SQIVND in the germline V gene (reference sequence). The CDR3 DNA is TGTGCCAGTACTGCGCCAAGAAGGGGCGATGAGCAGTTCTTC. Its translation: CASTAPRRGDEQFF.

The chain is built from TRBV11-2 and TRBJ1-4; D is perhaps TRBD1 (6 bases). Trimming pared 5 bases from V and 8 bases from J, leaving 18 bases between. This CDR3 region has 15 residues. In germline, CDR1 is SGHAT, CDR2 FQNNGV. Written as DNA, the CDR3 is TGTGCCAGCAGCCCCGGGACCGCCGGGGGCGAAAAACTGTTTTTT. Translating gives CASSPGTAGGEKLFF. Filled out from reference TRBV11-2 and TRBJ1-4, the complete variable domain reads EAGVAQSPRYKIIEKRQSVAFWCNPISGHATLYWYQQILGQGPKLLIQFQNNGVVDDSQLPKDRFSAERLKGVDSTLKIQPAKLEDSAVYLCASSPGTAGGEKLFFGSGTQLSVL.